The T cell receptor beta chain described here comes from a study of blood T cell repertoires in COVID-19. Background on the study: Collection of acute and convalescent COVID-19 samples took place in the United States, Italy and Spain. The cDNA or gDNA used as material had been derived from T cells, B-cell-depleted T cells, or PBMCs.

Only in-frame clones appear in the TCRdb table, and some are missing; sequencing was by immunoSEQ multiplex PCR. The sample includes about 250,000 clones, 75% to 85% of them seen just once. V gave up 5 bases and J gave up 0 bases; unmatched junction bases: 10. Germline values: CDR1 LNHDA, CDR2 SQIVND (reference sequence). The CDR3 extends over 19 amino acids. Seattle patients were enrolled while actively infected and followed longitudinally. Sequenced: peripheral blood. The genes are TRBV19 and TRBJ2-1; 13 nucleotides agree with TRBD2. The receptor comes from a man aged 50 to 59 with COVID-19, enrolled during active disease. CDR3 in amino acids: CASSALRTSGGNSYNEQFF. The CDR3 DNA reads TGTGCCAGTAGTGCCCTTCGGACTAGCGGGGGAAACTCCTACAATGAGCAGTTCTTC.